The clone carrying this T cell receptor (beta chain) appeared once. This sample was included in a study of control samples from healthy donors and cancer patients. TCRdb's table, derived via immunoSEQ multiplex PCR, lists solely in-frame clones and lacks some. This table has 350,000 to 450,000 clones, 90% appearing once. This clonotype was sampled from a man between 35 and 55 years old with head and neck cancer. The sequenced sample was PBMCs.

The CDR3 coding sequence is TGCGCCAGCAGCTTGGATGCGGGGGCCCGAACGGCTGAAGCTTTCTTT. This gives the protein CASSLDAGARTAEAFF. V usage is TRBV5-1 and J usage is TRBJ1-1, with D possibly matching TRBD1 (6 bases). The V end was cut by 0 bases, the J end by 6 bases, with 18 bases between. CDR1 is SGHRS, CDR2 YFSETQ, per germline. The CDR3 is made up of 16 amino acids.